The next 26 T cell receptor beta chains were all read from a single sample in a study of CD8 T cells in Susac syndrome. RNA totalling about 0.5 to 1 ug underwent reverse transcription with random hexamers. TCRdb processed the immunoSEQ multiplex PCR reads anew with MiXCR; each CDR3 protein has one entry. The sample comprises some 450,000 distinct CDR3 sequences, approximately 85% of which are singletons, and 0.09% to 0.15% rests with the top ten. Sequenced material: CD8+ T cells from PBMCs. These receptors originate from a human donor with multiple sclerosis.

The genes are TRBV15 and TRBJ2-7, with 7 bases aligning to TRBD1. Germline V lookup: CDR1 LNHNV, CDR2 YYDKDF (reference sequence). The V segment lost 1 base and the J segment 5 bases; nucleotides outside the gene matches: 2. CDR3 length equals 13 residues. The CDR3 loop is CATSRVGGDEQYF. In DNA, the CDR3 is TGTGCCACCAGCAGAGTAGGGGGCGACGAGCAGTACTTC.

The V and J genes are TRBV4-1 and TRBJ2-2, with 7 bases aligning to TRBD1. CDR1 and CDR2 (germline): MGHRA, YSYEKL. CDR3 length equals 15 residues. The V segment lost 4 bases and the J segment 5 bases; nucleotides outside the gene matches: 7. The CDR3 nucleotides read TGCGCCAGCAGCCCCCGGGACAGAGAAACCGGGGAGCTGTTTTTT. Encoded protein: CASSPRDRETGELFF.

The rearrangement joins TRBV6-2 or TRBV6-3 to TRBJ2-2; no reliable D call. This CDR3 comprises 17 residues. Deletions cut 1 base from V and 0 bases from J, with 12 bases between. Germline values: CDR1 MNHEY, CDR2 SVGEGT. The CDR3 DNA reads as TGTGCCAGCAGTTACTACCGGACGGCGACGAACACCGGGGAGCTGTTTTTT. Protein product: CASSYYRTATNTGELFF.

The rearrangement joins TRBV12-3 or TRBV12-4 to TRBJ1-2; D unclear. The V gene lost 6 bases and the J gene lost 4 bases, with 9 bases spanning the gap. CDR3 length: 12 amino acids. The CDR3 bases are TGTGCCAGCAGGACCACAGCCTATGGCTACACCTTC. Translation gives CASRTTAYGYTF.

The chain is built from TRBV2 and TRBJ1-1; 9 bases match TRBD1. The CDR3 loop spans 15 amino acids. Germline trimming cut 5 bases from V and 1 base from J; bases unmatched to any gene: 5. Germline-derived CDR1 and CDR2 are SNHLY and FYNNEI. The CDR3 DNA sequence: TGTGCCAGCAGTAAGACAGGGGGAAAGAACACTGAAGCTTTCTTT. Its protein product is CASSKTGGKNTEAFF. Filled out from reference TRBV2 and TRBJ1-1, the complete variable domain reads EPEVTQTPSHQVTQMGQEVILRCVPISNHLYFYWYRQILGQKVEFLVSFYNNEISEKSEIFDDQFSVERPDGSNFTLKIRSTKLEDSAMYFCASSKTGGKNTEAFFGQGTRLTVV.

The chain couples TRBV4-1 to TRBJ2-2; a possible D gene is TRBD2 (7 bases). Germline V gene lookup returns CDR1 MGHRA and CDR2 YSYEKL. The CDR3 has 16 amino acids. V was shortened by 4 bases and J by 6 bases, with 18 bases between the two germline ends. CDR3 amino acids: CASSLAMGGLSGELFF. CDR3 bases: TGCGCCAGCAGCCTTGCGATGGGGGGGCTTTCCGGGGAGCTGTTTTTT.

This chain uses TRBV25-1 with TRBJ2-3; possibly TRBD2 for D (5 bases). There are 12 residues in the CDR3. The germline V and J ends were trimmed by 3 bases and 8 bases, with 9 bases remaining between them. CDR1 and CDR2 from the germline V gene are MGHDK and SYGVNS. The CDR3 nucleotides are TGTGCCAGCAGTGATCCGGCGGGTACGCAGTATTTT. It encodes CASSDPAGTQYF.

The chain employs TRBV6-1 and TRBJ1-2; D remains ambiguous. Per germline, CDR1 MNHNS and CDR2 SASEGT. This CDR3 spans 14 amino acids. Trimming left V 2 bases short and J 0 bases short, with 7 bases between. The CDR3 DNA follows: TGTGCCAGCAGTGAACGAGGGACTAACTATGGCTACACCTTC. Translated: CASSERGTNYGYTF.

This clonotype was counted a few times. The V call is TRBV7-9, the J call TRBJ1-1; weak D call: TRBD1 (6 bases). V was shortened by 5 bases and J by 2 bases, with 12 bases between the two germline ends. Germline CDR1 and CDR2: SEHNR and FQNEAQ (reference sequence). This CDR3 has 14 amino acids. The CDR3 here is CASSLKGGNTEAFF. In DNA form, the CDR3 reads TGTGCCAGCAGCCTGAAAGGGGGAAACACTGAAGCTTTCTTT.

The rearrangement links TRBV5-5 to TRBJ1-1; the D is unclear. This CDR3 contains 15 residues. V was cut by 0 bases and J by 0 bases, with 9 bases left in between. Germline V gene data show CDR1 as SGHKS and CDR2 as YYEKEE (reference sequence). The CDR3 DNA is TGTGCCAGCAGCTTGGGACATTCCATGAACACTGAAGCTTTCTTT. As protein: CASSLGHSMNTEAFF.

The chain has TRBV4-1 and TRBJ1-2; possibly TRBD1 for D (6 bases). The CDR3 is 16 amino acids. Trimming left V 1 base short and J 4 bases short, with 16 bases between. In germline, CDR1 is MGHRA, CDR2 YSYEKL. The CDR3 DNA reads TGCGCCAGCAGCCAAGTGTCTTCGACAGGAGCCTATGGCTACACCTTC. It codes for CASSQVSSTGAYGYTF.

The rearrangement uses TRBV7-9 and TRBJ1-2; D perhaps matches TRBD1 (6 bases). This CDR3 has 12 amino acids. V was cut by 3 bases and J by 8 bases, with 10 bases left in between. CDR1 and CDR2 (germline): SEHNR, FQNEAQ (reference sequence). CDR3 coding DNA: TGTGCCAGCAGCTTGACAGGATTCGGCTACACCTTC. It codes for CASSLTGFGYTF.

The chain joins TRBV27 to TRBJ2-7; 10 bases align to TRBD1. Looked up from germline, CDR1 is MNHEY and CDR2 is SMNVEV (reference sequence). J was trimmed by 3 bases and V by 7 bases; bases with no gene match: 9. This CDR3 has 15 amino acids. The CDR3 loop is CASTPGTGVFYEQYF. DNA of the CDR3: TGTGCCAGCACCCCCGGGACAGGGGTATTCTACGAGCAGTACTTC.

J is TRBJ1-3 and V is TRBV6-1; D is unresolved. There are 15 residues in the CDR3. In germline, CDR1 is MNHNS, CDR2 SASEGT. V gave up 0 bases and J gave up 7 bases, with 13 bases separating them. The CDR3 nucleotides read TGTGCCAGCAGTGAAGCGGCCGGGGAGAGGAACACCATATATTTT. Translated: CASSEAAGERNTIYF.

The rearrangement links TRBV20-1 to TRBJ2-1; 10 bases match TRBD2. CDR1 and CDR2 from the germline V gene are DFQATT and SNEGSKA (reference sequence). The CDR3 length is 16 residues. V was pared by 3 bases and J by 8 bases, with 13 bases of the junction left unmatched. In nucleotides, the CDR3 is TGCAGTGCTAGTCATTTGTCTAGCGGGAGTACCTATGAGCAGTTCTTC. This encodes CSASHLSSGSTYEQFF.

This rearrangement joins TRBV6-5 to TRBJ1-1, with D unclear. V lost 5 bases and J 4 bases, leaving 14 bases between the germline ends. The CDR3 spans 14 residues. CDR1 is MNHEY, CDR2 SVGAGI, per germline. The CDR3 reads CASSGTVTSTEAFF. CDR3 nucleotide sequence: TGTGCCAGCAGTGGTACGGTAACAAGCACTGAAGCTTTCTTT.

The CDR3 bases are TGTGCCAGCAGCTTGAGATTTCGAGGGATCGAAGAGACCCAGTACTTC. This encodes CASSLRFRGIEETQYF. The genes are TRBV11-3 and TRBJ2-5; D perhaps matches TRBD2 (5 bases). The germline V gene encodes CDR1 SGHNT and CDR2 YENEEA. The CDR3 has 16 residues. Trimming cost V 3 bases and J 3 bases, with 17 bases left between them.

V usage is TRBV6-1 and J usage is TRBJ2-7; the D gene is possibly TRBD1 (6 bases). Trimming removed 7 bases from V and 2 bases from J, with 12 bases in between. The germline gives CDR1 MNHNS, CDR2 SASEGT. The CDR3 length is 13 residues. The CDR3 DNA sequence: TGTGCCAGCACCCCTTACAGGGCCTACGAGCAGTACTTC. Amino acids: CASTPYRAYEQYF.

The chain links TRBV30 to TRBJ2-2, with 8 bases fitting TRBD2. From germline, CDR1 is GTSNPN and CDR2 SVGIG (reference sequence). This CDR3 region has 15 residues. V shed 3 bases, J shed 5 bases, and the junction held 8 bases outside the gene matches. CDR3 amino acids: CAWRPPGGATGELFF. Here the CDR3 DNA reads TGTGCCTGGAGGCCTCCCGGGGGGGCGACCGGGGAGCTGTTTTTT. The complete variable domain, with remaining parts taken from reference TRBV30 and TRBJ2-2, reads SQTIHQWPATLVQPVGSPLSLECTVEGTSNPNLYWYRQAAGRGLQLLFYSVGIGQISSEVPQNLSASRPQDRQFILSSKKLLLSDSGFYLCAWRPPGGATGELFFGEGSRLTVL.

In this sample, this clonotype turned up once. The gene calls are TRBV7-9 and TRBJ2-5, with 9 positions matching TRBD2. Germline V gene data show CDR1 as SEHNR and CDR2 as FQNEAQ (reference sequence). Trimming took 4 bases from V and 2 from J; bases not matched to a gene: 5. The CDR3 extends over 15 amino acids. The chain's CDR3 is CASSSLAGLQETQYF. DNA for the CDR3: TGTGCCAGCAGCTCACTAGCGGGTCTACAAGAGACCCAGTACTTC.

The chain employs TRBV27 and TRBJ1-2, with 7 bases that match TRBD1. The ends lost 1 base at V and 3 bases at J; junction bases unmatched: 5. The CDR3 is 15 residues long. Germline V gives CDR1 MNHEY, CDR2 SMNVEV (reference sequence). CDR3 sequence (DNA): TGTGCCAGCAGTTTATTCGGAGGGGGCGACTATGGCTACACCTTC. Amino acids: CASSLFGGGDYGYTF.

This sequence joins TRBV6-1 and TRBJ2-5; possible D gene TRBD2, 5 bases. V was shortened by 5 bases and J by 1 base, with 14 bases between the two germline ends. The CDR3 runs 15 residues. CDR1 MNHNS and CDR2 SASEGT come from the germline V gene. The CDR3 DNA reads TGTGCCAGCAGTCAATTGAGAGGGAGCCAAGAGACCCAGTACTTC. Protein product: CASSQLRGSQETQYF.

This clonotype was picked up one time. The chain joins TRBV6-1 to TRBJ1-1; D uncertain. Germline-derived CDR1 and CDR2 are MNHNS and SASEGT. The CDR3 is made up of 14 amino acids. V lost 3 bases to trimming and J lost 3 bases, with 11 bases between them. CDR3 bases: TGTGCCAGCAGTGACAACCCGGAACACACTGAAGCTTTCTTT. Translated, it gives CASSDNPEHTEAFF.

The rearrangement joins TRBV30 to TRBJ2-5, with D perhaps TRBD2 (6 bases). Germline assignment: CDR1 GTSNPN and CDR2 SVGIG (reference sequence). The CDR3 spans 11 residues. Deletions cut 6 bases from V and 7 bases from J, with 12 bases between. This CDR3 is CACIDGGTQYF. CDR3 nucleotides: TGTGCCTGTATCGACGGGGGGACCCAGTACTTC.

The chain has TRBV5-4 and TRBJ1-1; the D gene is possibly TRBD1 (5 bases). This CDR3 has 12 amino acids. V was pared by 0 bases and J by 9 bases, with 9 bases between. CDR1 and CDR2 (germline): SGHNT, YYREEE (reference sequence). CDR3 nucleotide sequence: TGTGCCAGCAGCTTGGAGGGGACGCAAGCTTTCTTT. This encodes CASSLEGTQAFF. Full variable domain (rest looked up from reference TRBV5-4 and TRBJ1-1): ETGVTQSPTHLIKTRGQQVTLRCSSQSGHNTVSWYQQALGQGPQFIFQYYREEENGRGNFPPRFSGLQFPNYSSELNVNALELDDSALYLCASSLEGTQAFFGQGTRLTVV.

This clonotype was recorded once. The chain couples TRBV27 to TRBJ2-1; TRBD2 might be the D (5 bases). The CDR3 has 15 residues. CDR1 and CDR2 from the germline V gene are MNHEY and SMNVEV (reference sequence). The V gene lost 2 bases and the J gene lost 4 bases, with 12 bases spanning the gap. CDR3 in DNA: TGTGCCAGCAGTTTAGACCCAAGAGGGTACAATGAGCAGTTCTTC. This translates into CASSLDPRGYNEQFF.